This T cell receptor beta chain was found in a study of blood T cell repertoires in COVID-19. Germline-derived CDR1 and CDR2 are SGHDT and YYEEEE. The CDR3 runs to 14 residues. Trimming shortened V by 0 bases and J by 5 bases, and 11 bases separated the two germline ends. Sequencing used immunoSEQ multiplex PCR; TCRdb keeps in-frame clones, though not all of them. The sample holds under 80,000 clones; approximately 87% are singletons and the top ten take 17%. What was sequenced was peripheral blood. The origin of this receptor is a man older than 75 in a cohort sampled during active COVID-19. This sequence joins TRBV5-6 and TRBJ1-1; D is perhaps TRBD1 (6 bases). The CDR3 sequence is CASSLAGTKTEAFF. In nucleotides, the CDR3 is TGTGCCAGCAGCTTGGCCGGGACAAAGACTGAAGCTTTCTTT. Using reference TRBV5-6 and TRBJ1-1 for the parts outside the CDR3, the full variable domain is DAGVTQSPTHLIKTRGQQVTLRCSPKSGHDTVSWYQQALGQGPQFIFQYYEEEERQRGNFPDRFSGHQFPNYSSELNVNALLLGDSALYLCASSLAGTKTEAFFGQGTRLTVV.